A single sample is the source of the 13 T cell receptor beta chains below, sequenced in a study of cytomegalovirus exposure and HLA in healthy donors. 13 Jbeta primers and 60 Vbeta primers were used for the PCR. Using immunoSEQ multiplex PCR, the repertoire was profiled, and TCRdb retains in-frame clones only, with some absent. The sample lists approximately 140,000 clones; 70% to 90% were seen once. Sequencing was performed on PBMCs. The receptors were gathered from a woman in her 40s in good health and CMV-seronegative.

The rearrangement uses TRBV10-3 and TRBJ1-5; D may be TRBD1 (6 bases). Deletions cut 2 bases from V and 5 bases from J, with 13 bases between. Looked up from germline, CDR1 is ENHRY and CDR2 is SYGVKD. The CDR3 contains 15 residues. The CDR3 is CAISEIGGGHQPQHF. In DNA, the CDR3 is TGTGCCATCAGTGAGATTGGCGGGGGGCATCAGCCCCAGCATTTT.

The gene calls are TRBV2 and TRBJ1-2; maybe TRBD1 (5 bases). V was pared by 7 bases and J by 7 bases, with 13 bases between. This CDR3 is built from 12 residues. The V gene's germline CDR1 is SNHLY and CDR2 FYNNEI. CDR3 region: CASIPGGGGYTF. For the CDR3, the DNA is TGTGCCAGCATCCCTGGGGGAGGTGGCTACACCTTC.

The CDR3 loop reads CASSSTISTDTQYF. The CDR3 region has the DNA TGTGCCAGTAGTAGTACTATTAGCACAGATACGCAGTATTTT. This chain uses TRBV19 with TRBJ2-3, with no clear D. CDR3 length: 14 residues. Trimming took off 4 bases at V and 0 bases at J, with 8 bases between the two ends. Germline V gene sequence: CDR1 LNHDA, CDR2 SQIVND (reference sequence).

The chain combines TRBV11-3 with TRBJ2-7; 8 bases are a match to TRBD1. The CDR3 has 15 amino acids. CDR1 is SGHNT, CDR2 YENEEA, per germline. With 5 bases clipped from V and 3 bases from J, the junction kept 9 bases outside the gene matches. This CDR3 reads CASSQEGQVNYEQYF. In DNA form, the CDR3 reads TGTGCCAGCAGCCAGGAGGGACAGGTAAACTACGAGCAGTACTTC.

V gene TRBV11-2 combines with J gene TRBJ1-5; 8 bases map to TRBD1. The CDR3 totals 14 residues. V trimming: 5 bases; J trimming: 4 bases; junction bases outside the gene matches: 4. CDR1 and CDR2 from the germline V gene are SGHAT and FQNNGV. DNA of the CDR3: TGTGCCAGCAGCAAAACAGGGGGGAATCAGCCCCAGCATTTT. It encodes CASSKTGGNQPQHF.

This chain links TRBV18 with TRBJ2-7; 8 bases are a match to TRBD2. CDR1 is KGHSH, CDR2 LQKENI, per germline. Trimming at V came to 6 bases and at J to 0 bases, leaving 16 bases not matched to a gene. There are 18 residues in the CDR3. This CDR3 is CASSRDTPLAGNSYEQYF. For the CDR3, the DNA is TGTGCCAGCTCGCGGGACACCCCTCTAGCGGGCAACTCCTACGAGCAGTACTTC.

In nucleotides, the CDR3 is TGTGCCTGGAAACAGGGGCACACTGAAGCTTTCTTT. It yields the protein CAWKQGHTEAFF. This chain links TRBV30 with TRBJ1-1, with 7 nucleotides matching TRBD1. Germline V gene sequence: CDR1 GTSNPN, CDR2 SVGIG (reference sequence). The CDR3 sequence is 12 residues long. The junction had 2 bases not matched to a gene; V was cut back by 4 bases and J by 3 bases.

The J gene is TRBJ2-1, the V gene TRBV9; 10 positions match TRBD2. The CDR3 runs to 15 residues. J was trimmed by 3 bases and V by 3 bases; bases with no gene match: 3. Germline assignment: CDR1 SGDLS and CDR2 YYNGEE. The CDR3 protein is CASSAASGGYNEQFF. CDR3 coding DNA: TGTGCCAGCAGCGCCGCTAGCGGGGGCTACAATGAGCAGTTCTTC.

The chain links TRBV11-2 to TRBJ2-2; no reliable D call. V lost 5 bases, J lost 0 bases, and 10 bases lay in between. The germline V gene has CDR1 SGHAT and CDR2 FQNNGV. This CDR3 has 15 residues. CDR3 bases: TGTGCCAGCAGCCTGGCGGTCGCGAACACCGGGGAGCTGTTTTTT. Translating it yields CASSLAVANTGELFF.

This sequence joins TRBV4-1 and TRBJ2-1; weak D call: TRBD2 (5 bases). V was trimmed by 4 bases and J by 8 bases, leaving 18 bases between them. CDR1 is MGHRA, CDR2 YSYEKL, per germline. The CDR3 runs 15 residues. This CDR3 reads CASSLTRLAVDEQFF. DNA for the CDR3: TGCGCCAGCAGCCTGACTCGCCTAGCTGTCGATGAGCAGTTCTTC.

The chain is built from TRBV6-5 and TRBJ1-5; 10 nucleotides agree with TRBD1. Germline CDR1 MNHEY, CDR2 SVGAGI. The CDR3 totals 16 residues. J gave up 5 bases and V 4 bases, and 8 bases lay outside the gene matches. CDR3 nucleotides: TGTGCCAGCAGTTCGACAGGGGGCGGAATTCATCAGCCCCAGCATTTT. Protein product: CASSSTGGGIHQPQHF.

This clone appeared once. CDR3 sequence: CASSMKVLAKNIQYF. The CDR3 DNA follows: TGTGCCAGTAGTATGAAAGTACTAGCCAAAAACATTCAGTACTTC. The rearrangement uses TRBV19 and TRBJ2-4; D unclear. In germline, CDR1 is LNHDA, CDR2 SQIVND (reference sequence). The CDR3 is 15 amino acids. The V and J ends lost 3 bases and 0 bases respectively, with 9 bases between them.

This chain connects TRBV11-2 to TRBJ1-3; 9 bases fit TRBD1. Per germline, CDR1 SGHAT and CDR2 FQNNGV. This CDR3 contains 16 residues. The V segment lost 1 base and the J segment 8 bases; nucleotides outside the gene matches: 9. The CDR3 DNA sequence: TGTGCCAGCAGCTTAGGCAGCGGACAGGGGACTTACACCATATATTTT. This translates into CASSLGSGQGTYTIYF.